This TCR beta chain stems from a study of blood T cell repertoires in COVID-19. Study overall: The United States, Italy and Spain provided the acute and convalescent COVID-19 samples.

This table comes from immunoSEQ multiplex PCR, and its TCRdb copy is limited to in-frame clones, with some not included. The sample yields around 130,000 clones, about four fifths seen once. The TCR comes from a man aged 35 to 55 with active or convalescent COVID-19. Sequencing used peripheral blood.

CDR3 DNA sequence: TGCGCCAGCAGCTTGGTGACTTCCGTCTACGAGCAGTACTTC. As protein: CASSLVTSVYEQYF. The chain recombines TRBV5-1 with TRBJ2-7; D is unclear. Germline lookup yields CDR1 SGHRS and CDR2 YFSETQ. The ends were cut back, 0 bases at V and 3 bases at J, with 10 bases in the middle. The length of the CDR3 is 14 residues.